In this sample, the clone carrying this T cell receptor beta chain turned up a few times. These data belong to a study of T-cell reconstitution after alpha-beta-depleted transplantation in children. Library preparation (for TCRbeta) was performed with unique molecular identifiers. TCRdb reanalysed the PCR reads using MiXCR and keeps one entry per CDR3 protein. The sample has nearly 550,000 distinct CDR3 sequences; about a sixth are singletons. Germline values: CDR1 MDHEN, CDR2 SYDVKM. The CDR3 extends over 10 amino acids. The germline V and J ends were trimmed by 3 bases and 7 bases, with 4 bases remaining between them.

The clonotype comes from a human donor who donated a stem cell graft to a child with acute lymphoblastic leukemia. This chain uses TRBV28 with TRBJ2-7; D gene ambiguous. The sample was PBMCs from the stem cell graft donor, taken from the stem cell graft. The CDR3 protein is CASSFGEQYF. The CDR3 DNA is TGTGCCAGCAGTTTTGGGGAGCAGTACTTC.